Each of the 21 T cell receptor beta chains below was sequenced from the same sample in a study of T cell clonotyping in hematopoietic cell transplantation (dated by TCRdb to about 2021). Per the publication, the time point label means: 180 days after allo-HCT. Library prep was done by the immunoSEQ multiplex PCR assay. The table was pulled from immuneACCESS by TCRdb, which kept in-frame rearrangements only. Such tables lose some clones; where checked, under half of the loss comes from unresolved V genes, and the rest has no known cause. This sample has a few thousand clones in its table, and roughly 19% of those were observed once. Around 23% of the sample lies in the top ten. This specimen consisted of PBMCs, obtained 180 days after allogeneic stem cell transplant. All receptors derive from a male patient in his late teens or twenties who had an allogeneic stem cell transplant, so the T cells may come from the graft donor. Some clones in this sample may be carry-over from other donors' samples.

The sample holds a few counts of this clone. This chain links TRBV25-1 with TRBJ1-1, with D unclear. The CDR3 loop spans 13 amino acids. Trimming took off 4 bases at V and 6 bases at J, with 12 bases between the two ends. Germline V gives CDR1 MGHDK, CDR2 SYGVNS. The CDR3 coding sequence is TGTGCCAGCAGTGTGATGGTTAACGCTGAAGCTTTCTTT. As protein: CASSVMVNAEAFF.

V and J are TRBV6-5 and TRBJ1-2; D ambiguous. The V end lost 8 bases, the J end lost 2 bases, and 6 bases lay between the germline ends. CDR3 length: 11 residues. Germline loops: CDR1 MNHEY, CDR2 SVGAGI. The CDR3 protein is CASRGNYGYTF. The CDR3 DNA sequence: TGTGCCAGCCGGGGAAACTATGGCTACACCTTC.

The rearrangement joins TRBV30 to TRBJ1-3; D is uncertain. CDR3 length equals 12 residues. Trimming removed 5 bases at V and 4 bases at J, with 9 bases between. CDR1 and CDR2 (germline): GTSNPN, SVGIG (reference sequence). The CDR3 region is CAWGSTGNTIYF. The CDR3 DNA is TGTGCCTGGGGGTCGACCGGAAACACCATATATTTT. Full variable domain (remainder filled in from reference TRBV30 and TRBJ1-3): SQTIHQWPATLVQPVGSPLSLECTVEGTSNPNLYWYRQAAGRGLQLLFYSVGIGQISSEVPQNLSASRPQDRQFILSSKKLLLSDSGFYLCAWGSTGNTIYFGEGSWLTVV.

This clone appeared a few times. The chain links TRBV30 to TRBJ1-5, with D perhaps matching TRBD1 (6 bases). Per the germline V gene, CDR1 is GTSNPN and CDR2 is SVGIG (reference sequence). Trimming stripped 2 bases from V and 9 bases from J, with 11 bases between. CDR3 length: 12 residues. The CDR3 loop is CAWSPQGSPQHF. In DNA form, the CDR3 reads TGTGCCTGGAGTCCCCAGGGGTCGCCCCAGCATTTT.

V usage is TRBV6-1 and J usage is TRBJ1-5; TRBD1 might be the D (5 bases). Deletions cut 5 bases from V and 8 bases from J, with 16 bases between. The CDR3 is made up of 14 amino acids. The germline V gene has CDR1 MNHNS and CDR2 SASEGT. DNA for the CDR3: TGTGCCAGCAGTCGTCGACAGCCGATTAAGCCCCAGCATTTT. Translation gives CASSRRQPIKPQHF.

This clone occurred a few times. The chain recombines TRBV6-5 with TRBJ2-7; a possible D gene is TRBD1 (5 bases). CDR1 and CDR2 (germline): MNHEY, SVGAGI. The CDR3 runs to 14 residues. Trimming cost V 5 bases and J 0 bases, with 11 bases left between them. CDR3: CASSPDRVSYEQYF. The CDR3 DNA sequence: TGTGCCAGCAGTCCCGACAGAGTCTCCTACGAGCAGTACTTC.

This clone occurred a few times. CDR3 bases: TGTGCCTGCCGGGACACACACGACTACAATGAGCAGTTCTTC. Residues: CACRDTHDYNEQFF. This rearrangement joins TRBV30 to TRBJ2-1; D is possibly TRBD1 (6 bases). V dropped 6 bases and J dropped 3 bases, with 15 bases sitting between them. Germline-derived CDR1 and CDR2 are GTSNPN and SVGIG (reference sequence). The CDR3 has 14 amino acids.

The chain links TRBV30 to TRBJ2-6; no firm D call. Germline V gene sequence: CDR1 GTSNPN, CDR2 SVGIG (reference sequence). V was trimmed by 2 bases and J by 2 bases, leaving 4 bases between them. The CDR3 contains 13 residues. The DNA of the CDR3 is TGTGCCTGGAGTCATCCTGGGGCCAACGTCCTGACTTTC. As protein: CAWSHPGANVLTF. Drawing the rest from reference TRBV30 and TRBJ2-6, the complete variable domain is SQTIHQWPATLVQPVGSPLSLECTVEGTSNPNLYWYRQAAGRGLQLLFYSVGIGQISSEVPQNLSASRPQDRQFILSSKKLLLSDSGFYLCAWSHPGANVLTFGAGSRLTVL.

The V call is TRBV30, the J call TRBJ1-1; D perhaps matches TRBD1 (6 bases). Trimming took 4 bases from V and 4 from J, leaving 13 bases between them. The germline gives CDR1 GTSNPN, CDR2 SVGIG (reference sequence). The CDR3 totals 13 residues. The CDR3 coding sequence is TGTGCCTGGACTACAGGGACGGGCACTGAAGCTTTCTTT. Translated: CAWTTGTGTEAFF.

The rearrangement joins TRBV30 to TRBJ2-1; 11 positions match TRBD2. Trimming at V came to 0 bases and at J to 2 bases, leaving 0 bases not matched to a gene. The CDR3 is 15 amino acids. Germline V gene lookup returns CDR1 GTSNPN and CDR2 SVGIG (reference sequence). The CDR3, as DNA: TGTGCCTGGAGTGTACTAGCGGGAGCCTACAATGAGCAGTTCTTC. It yields the protein CAWSVLAGAYNEQFF.

The chain employs TRBV30 and TRBJ1-1; D uncertain. Germline loops: CDR1 GTSNPN, CDR2 SVGIG (reference sequence). There are 13 residues in the CDR3. Trimming took off 0 bases at V and 3 bases at J, with 8 bases between the two ends. As DNA, the CDR3 is TGTGCCTGGAGTGTGGTGGCCGACACTGAAGCTTTCTTT. Translation: CAWSVVADTEAFF.

In this sample, this clone turned up a few times. The gene calls are TRBV30 and TRBJ1-5; no definite D call. Trimming left V 0 bases short and J 3 bases short, with 12 bases between. Germline V gene lookup returns CDR1 GTSNPN and CDR2 SVGIG (reference sequence). CDR3 length: 15 residues. The CDR3 region is CAWSVHEEINQPQHF. As DNA, the CDR3 is TGTGCCTGGAGTGTACATGAGGAGATCAATCAGCCCCAGCATTTT.

The rearrangement links TRBV30 to TRBJ1-2; D is perhaps TRBD1 (6 bases). V was pared by 4 bases and J by 8 bases, with 17 bases between. Germline CDR1 reads GTSNPN; CDR2 reads SVGIG (reference sequence). CDR3 length equals 13 residues. CDR3 DNA sequence: TGTGCCTGGAACAGGGCACTTATTCCGGGCTACACCTTC. Translated, it gives CAWNRALIPGYTF.

This clone ranks as medium-sized (0.01 to 0.1%). This chain connects TRBV10-3 to TRBJ2-1; D is possibly TRBD2 (8 bases). The CDR3 sequence is 17 residues long. The V gene's germline CDR1 is ENHRY and CDR2 SYGVKD. V lost 1 base and J 8 bases, leaving 21 bases between the germline ends. CDR3 bases: TGTGCCATCAGTGAGTTTCCAGGGGGGCAGACTAGCGATGAGCAGTTCTTC. Protein sequence: CAISEFPGGQTSDEQFF.

This clone was observed a handful of times. The chain's CDR3 is CASSRGQVNYGYTF. DNA for the CDR3: TGTGCCAGCAGTCGGGGACAGGTTAACTATGGCTACACCTTC. The V call is TRBV6-5, the J call TRBJ1-2; 8 bases align to TRBD1. Germline V lookup: CDR1 MNHEY, CDR2 SVGAGI. V dropped 5 bases and J dropped 1; count of bases not matched to a gene: 3. CDR3 length equals 14 residues.

This clone was found a few times. The rearrangement uses TRBV30 and TRBJ1-5; 10 bases map to TRBD1. The length of the CDR3 is 14 residues. Germline CDR1 reads GTSNPN; CDR2 reads SVGIG (reference sequence). V shed 1 base and J 8 bases; nucleotides not matched to a gene: 5. CDR3 coding DNA: TGTGCCTGGAGTGCGGGACAGGGGATGAAGCCCCAGCATTTT. This gives the protein CAWSAGQGMKPQHF.

In its sample, this clone was seen a few times. The chain recombines TRBV30 with TRBJ2-1; no clear D gene. V lost 0 bases to trimming and J lost 9 bases, with 6 bases between them. CDR3 size: 11 residues. CDR1 and CDR2 (germline): GTSNPN, SVGIG (reference sequence). This chain's CDR3 is CAWSVQLEQFF. For the CDR3, the DNA is TGTGCCTGGAGTGTACAGCTTGAGCAGTTCTTC.

The V and J genes are TRBV30 and TRBJ1-1, with 7 bases lining up with TRBD1. The V gene end was trimmed by 1 base and the J gene end by 5 bases; junction bases not matched to a gene: 7. The CDR3 runs to 14 residues. The germline V gene encodes CDR1 GTSNPN and CDR2 SVGIG (reference sequence). The CDR3 reads CAWSALSRGTEAFF. The CDR3 region has the DNA TGTGCCTGGAGTGCGTTATCCAGGGGGACTGAAGCTTTCTTT.

This clone was observed a handful of times. The chain joins TRBV6-1 to TRBJ2-6; tentatively, D is TRBD1 (6 bases). Trimming left V 4 bases short and J 3 bases short, with 10 bases between. Germline V gives CDR1 MNHNS, CDR2 SASEGT. This CDR3 region has 15 residues. Here the CDR3 DNA reads TGTGCCAGCAGTGGTCAGGGGTATGGGGCCAACGTCCTGACTTTC. This codes for CASSGQGYGANVLTF.

The chain employs TRBV4-1 and TRBJ2-2; D gene unclear. Germline values: CDR1 MGHRA, CDR2 YSYEKL. The CDR3 length is 13 residues. V lost 2 bases, J lost 8 bases, and 9 bases lay in between. For the CDR3, the DNA is TGCGCCAGCAGCCAATTCTGGGCAGGGGAGCTGTTTTTT. It is translated as CASSQFWAGELFF.

The J gene is TRBJ2-3, the V gene TRBV30; perhaps TRBD1 as D (6 bases). From germline, CDR1 is GTSNPN and CDR2 SVGIG (reference sequence). Trimming cost V 5 bases and J 5 bases, with 20 bases left between them. This CDR3 region has 15 residues. DNA for the CDR3: TGTGCCTGGCTGGGAGACAGGTCCGGGCGAGATACGCAGTATTTT. This encodes CAWLGDRSGRDTQYF.